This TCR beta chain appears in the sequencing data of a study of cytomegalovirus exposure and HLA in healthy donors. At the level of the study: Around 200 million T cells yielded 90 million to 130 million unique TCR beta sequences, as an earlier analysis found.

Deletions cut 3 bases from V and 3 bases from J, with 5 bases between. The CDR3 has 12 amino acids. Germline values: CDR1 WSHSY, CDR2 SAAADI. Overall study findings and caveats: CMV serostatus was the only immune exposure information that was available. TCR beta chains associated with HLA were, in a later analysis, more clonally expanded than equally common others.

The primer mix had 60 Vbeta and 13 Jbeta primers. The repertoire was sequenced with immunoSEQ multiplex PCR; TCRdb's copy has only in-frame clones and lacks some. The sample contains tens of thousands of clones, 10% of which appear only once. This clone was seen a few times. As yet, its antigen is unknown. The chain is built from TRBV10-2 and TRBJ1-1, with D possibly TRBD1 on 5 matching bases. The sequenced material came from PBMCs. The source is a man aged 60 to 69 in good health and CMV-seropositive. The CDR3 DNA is TGCGCCAGCAGTGAAGGGGACACTGAAGCTTTCTTT. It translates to CASSEGDTEAFF.